This TCR beta chain was recovered during a study of T cell responses to AZD1222 COVID-19 vaccine. As concerns this clone: Its antigen remains unknown.

Profiled with immunoSEQ multiplex PCR; TCRdb holds only in-frame clones, not every one. The data show 100,000 or so clones, 90% seen once. General observations from the study: Close to half of spike-specific TCRs reportedly recognize unmutated variant regions. Baseline seropositivity characterized only a handful of AZD1222 recipients. Recipients of two AZD1222 doses showed rising Spike-specific TCR breadth and depth.

Germline V gives CDR1 MNHEY, CDR2 SMNVEV (reference sequence). V lost 5 bases, J lost 0 bases, and 12 bases stayed unmatched. CDR3 size: 18 residues. Sequenced here: peripheral blood, sampled on day 0 of AZD1222 vaccination. The TCR comes from an adult in good health. V gene TRBV27 combines with J gene TRBJ1-1, with 10 positions matching TRBD1. The CDR3 reads CASSPDRSGTGVNTEAFF. Written as DNA, the CDR3 is TGTGCCAGCAGTCCCGACCGCTCCGGGACAGGGGTGAACACTGAAGCTTTCTTT.